This TCR beta chain was found in a study of graft-versus-host responses after intestinal transplantation. Study-wide background: Transplant types were multivisceral, liver-intestinal, or isolated intestinal. Anti-thymocyte globulin was used for induction in all recipients, who then took tacrolimus and steroids for approximately 3 years.

This CDR3 has 10 residues. Note on this clone: Its target is unknown.

The time point denotes: postoperative day 105 after intestinal transplantation (dayNNNN = postoperative day). The protocol was immunoSEQ multiplex PCR, while the TCRdb copy is restricted to in-frame clones and leaves out a portion. The sample yields more than 10,000 clones, roughly nine tenths seen once. Whole-study results and caveats: In patients with graft-donor T cell macrochimerism, allograft graft-versus-host to host-versus-graft clonal ratios were high. Some GvH clones were seen earlier in gut or blood, suggesting intestinal origin.

The genes are TRBV21-1 and TRBJ2-1; the table's D call, TRBD2, has no DNA check behind it. TRBV21-1 has pseudogene status. This material consisted of PBMCs, taken 105 days after intestinal transplantation. This receptor was obtained from a human patient who received an intestinal transplant, so some T cells may come from the graft donor. This CDR3 is CASSTNEQFF. CDR3 nucleotide sequence: TGTGCCAGCAGCACGAATGAGCAGTTCTTC.